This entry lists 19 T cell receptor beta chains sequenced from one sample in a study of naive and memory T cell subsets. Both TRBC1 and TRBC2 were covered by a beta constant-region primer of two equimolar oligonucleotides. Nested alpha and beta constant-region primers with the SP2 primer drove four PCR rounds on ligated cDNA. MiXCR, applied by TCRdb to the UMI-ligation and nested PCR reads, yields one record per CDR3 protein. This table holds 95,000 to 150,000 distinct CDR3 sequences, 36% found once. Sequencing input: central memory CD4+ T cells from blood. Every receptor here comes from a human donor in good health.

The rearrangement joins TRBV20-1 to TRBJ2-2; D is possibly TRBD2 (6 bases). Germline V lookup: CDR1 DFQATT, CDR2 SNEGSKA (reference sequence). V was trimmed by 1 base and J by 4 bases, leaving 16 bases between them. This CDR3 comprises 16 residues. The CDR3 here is CSARVASRGITGELFF. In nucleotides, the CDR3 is TGCAGTGCTAGAGTCGCCTCTCGCGGGATCACCGGGGAGCTGTTTTTT.

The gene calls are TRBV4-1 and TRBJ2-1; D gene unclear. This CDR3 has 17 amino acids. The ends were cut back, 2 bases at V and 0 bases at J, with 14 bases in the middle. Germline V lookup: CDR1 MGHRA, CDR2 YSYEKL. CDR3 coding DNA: TGCGCCAGCAGCCAAACCAGCCACCTCTTCTCCTACAATGAGCAGTTCTTC. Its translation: CASSQTSHLFSYNEQFF.

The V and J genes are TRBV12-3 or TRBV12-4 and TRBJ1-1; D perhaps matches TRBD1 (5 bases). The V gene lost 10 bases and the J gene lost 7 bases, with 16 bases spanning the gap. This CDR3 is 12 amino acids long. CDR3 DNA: TGTGCCATCGAATTGGGGGGGGGTGAAGCTTTCTTT. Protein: CAIELGGGEAFF.

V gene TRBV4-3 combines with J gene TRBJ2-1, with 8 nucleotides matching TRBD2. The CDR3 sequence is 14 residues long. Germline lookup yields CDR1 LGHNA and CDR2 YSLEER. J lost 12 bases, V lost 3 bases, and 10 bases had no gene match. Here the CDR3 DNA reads TGCGCCAGCAGCCAGACGGGACTAGGAGGTAGGCAGTTCTTC. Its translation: CASSQTGLGGRQFF.

Here the CDR3 DNA reads TGCAGCGGGGCAAGACTAGCACGGCCCGATACGCAGTATTTT. It codes for CSGARLARPDTQYF. The chain couples TRBV29-1 to TRBJ2-3; 7 nucleotides agree with TRBD2. Germline trimming cut 7 bases from V and 6 bases from J; bases unmatched to any gene: 13. Looked up from germline, CDR1 is SQVTM and CDR2 is ANQGSEA. The CDR3 covers 14 residues.

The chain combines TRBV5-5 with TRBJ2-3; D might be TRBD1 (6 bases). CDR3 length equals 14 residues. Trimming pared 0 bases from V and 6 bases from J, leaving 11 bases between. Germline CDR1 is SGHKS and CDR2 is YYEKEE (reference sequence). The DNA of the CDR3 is TGTGCCAGCAGCTTGGCAGGGGCGTTGGATACGCAGTATTTT. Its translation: CASSLAGALDTQYF. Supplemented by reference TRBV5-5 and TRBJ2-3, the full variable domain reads DAGVTQSPTHLIKTRGQQVTLRCSPISGHKSVSWYQQVLGQGPQFIFQYYEKEERGRGNFPDRFSARQFPNYSSELNVNALLLGDSALYLCASSLAGALDTQYFGPGTRLTVL.

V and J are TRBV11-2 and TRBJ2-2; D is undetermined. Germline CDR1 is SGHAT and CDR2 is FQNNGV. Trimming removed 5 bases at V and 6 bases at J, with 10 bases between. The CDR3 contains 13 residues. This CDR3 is CASSHQRSGELFF. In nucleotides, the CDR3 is TGTGCCAGCAGCCACCAGCGATCCGGGGAGCTGTTTTTT.

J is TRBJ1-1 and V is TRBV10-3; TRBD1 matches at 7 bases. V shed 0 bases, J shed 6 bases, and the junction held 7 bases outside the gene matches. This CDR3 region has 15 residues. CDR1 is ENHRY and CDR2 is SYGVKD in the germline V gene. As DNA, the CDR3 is TGTGCCATCAGTGAGTCAGGGCGACAGGGCTCTGAAGCTTTCTTT. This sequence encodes CAISESGRQGSEAFF.

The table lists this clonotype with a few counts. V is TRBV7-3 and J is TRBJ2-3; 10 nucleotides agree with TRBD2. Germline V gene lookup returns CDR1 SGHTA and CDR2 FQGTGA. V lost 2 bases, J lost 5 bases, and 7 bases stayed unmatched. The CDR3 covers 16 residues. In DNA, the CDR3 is TGTGCCAGCAGCTTAGGCGGACTAGCGGCCCGAGATACGCAGTATTTT. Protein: CASSLGGLAARDTQYF. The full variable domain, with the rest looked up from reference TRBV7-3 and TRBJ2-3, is GAGVSQTPSNKVTEKGKYVELRCDPISGHTALYWYRQSLGQGPEFLIYFQGTGAADDSGLPNDRFFAVRPEGSVSTLKIQRTERGDSAVYLCASSLGGLAARDTQYFGPGTRLTVL.

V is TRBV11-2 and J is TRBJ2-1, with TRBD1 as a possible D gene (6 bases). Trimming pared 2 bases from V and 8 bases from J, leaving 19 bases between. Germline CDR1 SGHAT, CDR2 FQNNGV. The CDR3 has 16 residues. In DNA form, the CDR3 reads TGTGCCAGCAGCTTACGGGAAGGGACACGGGGAGATGAGCAGTTCTTC. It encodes CASSLREGTRGDEQFF.

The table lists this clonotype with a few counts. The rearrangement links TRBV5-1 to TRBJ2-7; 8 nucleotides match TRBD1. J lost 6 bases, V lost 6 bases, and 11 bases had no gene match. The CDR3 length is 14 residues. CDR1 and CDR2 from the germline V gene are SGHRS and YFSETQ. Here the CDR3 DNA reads TGCGCCAGCAAGCTTCCAGGACAGGGTGGCGAGCAGTACTTC. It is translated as CASKLPGQGGEQYF.

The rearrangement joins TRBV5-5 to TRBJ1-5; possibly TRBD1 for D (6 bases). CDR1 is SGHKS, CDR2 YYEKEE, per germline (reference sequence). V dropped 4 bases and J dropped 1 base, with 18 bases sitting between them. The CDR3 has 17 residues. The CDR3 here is CASSGGWGPRSNQPQHF. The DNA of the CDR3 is TGTGCCAGCAGCGGGGGGTGGGGGCCAAGGAGCAATCAGCCCCAGCATTTT.

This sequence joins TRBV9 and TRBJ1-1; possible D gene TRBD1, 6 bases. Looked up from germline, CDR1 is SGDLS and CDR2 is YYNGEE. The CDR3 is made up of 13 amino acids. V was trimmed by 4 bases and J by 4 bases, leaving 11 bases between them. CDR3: CASSPIQGTEAFF. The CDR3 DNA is TGTGCCAGCAGCCCTATACAGGGCACTGAAGCTTTCTTT.

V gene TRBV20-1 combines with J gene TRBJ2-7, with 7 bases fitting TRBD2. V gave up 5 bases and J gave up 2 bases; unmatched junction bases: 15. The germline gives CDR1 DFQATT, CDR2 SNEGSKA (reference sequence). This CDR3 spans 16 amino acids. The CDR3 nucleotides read TGCAGTGCTGATGCCCTATTGGCGGGAGCCCCCTACGAGCAGTACTTC. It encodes CSADALLAGAPYEQYF.

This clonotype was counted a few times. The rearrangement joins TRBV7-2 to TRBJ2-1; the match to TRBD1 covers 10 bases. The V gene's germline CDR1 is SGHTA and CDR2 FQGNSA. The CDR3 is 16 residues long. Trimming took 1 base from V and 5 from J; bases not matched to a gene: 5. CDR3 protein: CASSLVGQGVNNEQFF. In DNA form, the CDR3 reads TGTGCCAGCAGCTTAGTCGGACAGGGGGTTAACAATGAGCAGTTCTTC.

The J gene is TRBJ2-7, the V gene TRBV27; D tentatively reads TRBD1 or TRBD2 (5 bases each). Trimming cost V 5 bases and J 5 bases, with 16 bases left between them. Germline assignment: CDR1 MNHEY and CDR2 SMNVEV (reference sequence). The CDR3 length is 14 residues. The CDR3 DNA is TGTGCCAGCAGTCGAAGGGACGGCCAGGACGAGCAGTACTTC. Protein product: CASSRRDGQDEQYF.

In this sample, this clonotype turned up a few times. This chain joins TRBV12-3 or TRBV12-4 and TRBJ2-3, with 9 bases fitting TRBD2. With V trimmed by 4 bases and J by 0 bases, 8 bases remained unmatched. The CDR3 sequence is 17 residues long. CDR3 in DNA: TGTGCCAGCAGTTCCTCGACTAGCGGATCTAGCACAGATACGCAGTATTTT. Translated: CASSSSTSGSSTDTQYF.

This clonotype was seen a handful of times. The CDR3: CATSRGLAGANVLTF. CDR3 DNA: TGTGCCACCAGCAGAGGTTTGGCTGGGGCCAACGTCCTGACTTTC. V gene TRBV15 combines with J gene TRBJ2-6; the D is unclear. V was cut by 1 base and J by 2 bases, with 6 bases left in between. CDR3 length equals 15 residues. In germline, CDR1 is LNHNV, CDR2 YYDKDF (reference sequence).

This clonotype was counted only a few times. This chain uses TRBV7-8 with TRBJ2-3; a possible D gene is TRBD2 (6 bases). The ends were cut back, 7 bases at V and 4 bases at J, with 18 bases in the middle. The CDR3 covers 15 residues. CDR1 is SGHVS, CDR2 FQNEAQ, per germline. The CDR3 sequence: CASTPWGEQADTQYF. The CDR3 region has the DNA TGTGCCAGCACCCCCTGGGGGGAGCAAGCAGATACGCAGTATTTT. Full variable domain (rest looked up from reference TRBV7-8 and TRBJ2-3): GAGVSQSPRYKVAKRGQDVALRCDPISGHVSLFWYQQALGQGPEFLTYFQNEAQLDKSGLPSDRFFAERPEGSVSTLKIQRTQQEDSAVYLCASTPWGEQADTQYFGPGTRLTVL.